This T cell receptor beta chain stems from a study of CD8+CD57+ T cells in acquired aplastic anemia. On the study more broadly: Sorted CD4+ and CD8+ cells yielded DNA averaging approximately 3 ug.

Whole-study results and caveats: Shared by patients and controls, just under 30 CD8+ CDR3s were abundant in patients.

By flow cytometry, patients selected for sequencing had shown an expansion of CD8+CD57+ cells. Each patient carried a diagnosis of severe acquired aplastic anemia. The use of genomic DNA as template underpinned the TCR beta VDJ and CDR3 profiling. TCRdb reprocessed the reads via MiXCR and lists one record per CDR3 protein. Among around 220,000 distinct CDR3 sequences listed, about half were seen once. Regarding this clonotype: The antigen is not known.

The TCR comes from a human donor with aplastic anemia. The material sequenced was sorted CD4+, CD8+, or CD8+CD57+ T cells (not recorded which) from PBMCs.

The chain's CDR3 is CATSRDLAVTYEQYF. The CDR3 DNA reads as TGTGCCACCAGCAGAGATCTGGCGGTGACCTACGAGCAGTACTTC. J is TRBJ2-7 and V is TRBV15; D remains unclear. Trimming cost V 0 bases and J 2 bases, with 11 bases left between them. CDR1 and CDR2 from the germline V gene are LNHNV and YYDKDF (reference sequence). The CDR3 consists of 15 residues.